These 19 T cell receptor beta chains were all obtained from the same sample, sequenced in a study of blood T cell repertoires in COVID-19. The method was immunoSEQ multiplex PCR; TCRdb's version includes in-frame clones alone and lacks a portion of them. The sample yields approximately 390,000 clones, approximately 87% seen once. Sequenced material: peripheral blood. The receptors come from a woman in her fifties or sixties with COVID-19, enrolled during active disease.

The genes are TRBV7-8 and TRBJ1-1; 12 nucleotides agree with TRBD1. This CDR3 is built from 18 residues. The V gene end was trimmed by 5 bases and the J gene end by 1 base; junction bases not matched to a gene: 11. CDR1 SGHVS and CDR2 FQNEAQ come from the germline V gene. The CDR3 loop is CASSTRDRGRRGNTEAFF. DNA for the CDR3: TGTGCCAGCAGCACTCGGGACAGGGGGCGCCGTGGGAACACTGAAGCTTTCTTT.

This clone was recorded many times. V usage is TRBV4-1 and J usage is TRBJ1-2; 11 bases agree with TRBD1. V shed 2 bases and J 6 bases; nucleotides not matched to a gene: 11. This CDR3 region has 17 residues. Germline CDR1 and CDR2: MGHRA and YSYEKL. CDR3 in amino acids: CASSQRLRDRGWDGYTF. The CDR3 nucleotides are TGCGCCAGCAGCCAAAGGCTCCGGGACAGGGGGTGGGATGGCTACACCTTC.

The V and J genes are TRBV19 and TRBJ1-5; D remains unclear. Looked up from germline, CDR1 is LNHDA and CDR2 is SQIVND (reference sequence). This CDR3 contains 16 residues. V lost 5 bases and J lost 2, with 16 bases in between. The chain's CDR3 is CASSRLTRGRNQPQHF. CDR3 sequence (DNA): TGTGCCAGTAGTCGTTTGACCCGAGGGCGCAATCAGCCCCAGCATTTT.

In the case of this clone: This sample also contains other DNA sequences that code for the same CDR3. The rearrangement links TRBV2 to TRBJ2-7, with TRBD1 matching over 7 bases. The CDR3 spans 12 residues. The germline V gene encodes CDR1 SNHLY and CDR2 FYNNEI. V lost 5 bases and J lost 3; bases outside the gene matches: 1. The CDR3 protein is CASSRQGYEQYF. Written as DNA, the CDR3 is TGTGCCAGCAGTCGACAGGGCTACGAGCAGTACTTC.

The genes are TRBV19 and TRBJ2-2; 7 bases agree with TRBD1. V trimming: 3 bases; J trimming: 10 bases; junction bases outside the gene matches: 11. Looked up from germline, CDR1 is LNHDA and CDR2 is SQIVND (reference sequence). The CDR3 has 15 residues. DNA for the CDR3: TGTGCCAGTAGTATGAGGGGGCGTGGGGGCTCGGAGCTGTTTTTT. This sequence encodes CASSMRGRGGSELFF.

This sequence joins TRBV7-3 and TRBJ2-1; the match to TRBD2 covers 9 bases. The germline V gene has CDR1 SGHTA and CDR2 FQGTGA. The CDR3 sequence is 15 residues long. The trim removed 6 bases at V and 7 bases at J, leaving 10 bases unmatched. This chain's CDR3 is CASSSAGLAENEQFF. The CDR3 region has the DNA TGTGCCAGCAGTTCCGCGGGACTAGCTGAAAATGAGCAGTTCTTC.

This rearrangement joins TRBV12-3 or TRBV12-4 to TRBJ2-1; D is undetermined. Trimming removed 5 bases at V and 7 bases at J, with 12 bases between. This CDR3 contains 13 residues. DNA for the CDR3: TGTGCCAGCAGTCGCCACTCGGAGAATGAGCAGTTCTTC. It translates to CASSRHSENEQFF.

V is TRBV28 and J is TRBJ2-2; 7 positions agree with TRBD1. V dropped 6 bases and J dropped 1; count of bases not matched to a gene: 5. From germline, CDR1 is MDHEN and CDR2 SYDVKM. The CDR3 runs 15 residues. DNA for the CDR3: TGTGCCAGCAGAAGCGGACAGGTGAACACCGGGGAGCTGTTTTTT. Translation: CASRSGQVNTGELFF.

This rearrangement joins TRBV11-2 to TRBJ2-7, with D tentatively TRBD1 (6 bases). V was cut by 5 bases and J by 2 bases, with 13 bases left in between. The CDR3 is 14 residues long. Looked up from germline, CDR1 is SGHAT and CDR2 is FQNNGV. The CDR3 nucleotides read TGTGCCAGCAGCCCTGGGACATTAACCTACGAGCAGTACTTC. Its protein product is CASSPGTLTYEQYF.

V is TRBV2 and J is TRBJ2-7; D possibly corresponds to TRBD1 (8 bases). CDR3 length equals 14 residues. Germline V CDR1 and CDR2: SNHLY, FYNNEI. V lost 7 bases and J 3 bases, leaving 16 bases between the germline ends. The CDR3 spells CASTSQGGIYEQYF. CDR3 nucleotide sequence: TGTGCCAGCACCTCACAGGGGGGGATCTACGAGCAGTACTTC.

In its sample, this clone was seen a few times. The chain is built from TRBV11-1 and TRBJ1-3, with D maybe TRBD1 (6 bases). The germline CDR1 and CDR2 sequences are SGHAT and FQDESV (reference sequence). The CDR3 totals 14 residues. V was clipped by 4 bases and J by 3 bases, with 10 bases between them. CDR3: CASSWTDRGNTIYF. The DNA for the CDR3 is TGTGCCAGCAGCTGGACAGACCGTGGAAACACCATATATTTT.

The genes are TRBV18 and TRBJ1-1; D is uncertain. CDR1 KGHSH and CDR2 LQKENI come from the germline V gene. The CDR3 contains 12 residues. V lost 8 bases, J lost 1 base, and 8 bases lay in between. CDR3 loop: CASKNTNTEAFF. The CDR3 DNA is TGTGCCAGCAAGAACACGAACACTGAAGCTTTCTTT.

The chain has TRBV5-1 and TRBJ1-1, with D hard to call. The germline V gene has CDR1 SGHRS and CDR2 YFSETQ. The V end was cut by 0 bases, the J end by 1 base, with 7 bases between. This CDR3 comprises 14 residues. For the CDR3, the DNA is TGCGCCAGCAGCTTGGAGCCCTCGAACACTGAAGCTTTCTTT. Translated: CASSLEPSNTEAFF.

This clone was seen once. This sequence joins TRBV3-1 (or the pseudogene TRBV3-2) and TRBJ1-2, with D uncertain. With 6 bases removed from V and 8 bases from J, the gap between germline ends came to 13 bases. The length of the CDR3 is 12 residues. Germline V gene sequence: CDR1 LGHDT, CDR2 YNNKEL (reference sequence). CDR3 DNA: TGTGCCAGCAGTCTATACGCCCGGGGCTACACCTTC. Its translation is CASSLYARGYTF.

This chain joins TRBV4-2 and TRBJ2-5; 7 bases are shared with TRBD1. Germline CDR1 and CDR2: LGHNA and YNFKEQ. The trim removed 2 bases at V and 1 base at J, leaving 4 bases unmatched. This CDR3 comprises 15 residues. The CDR3 DNA reads as TGTGCCAGCAGCCAATACCGGGACAGCCAAGAGACCCAGTACTTC. It specifies CASSQYRDSQETQYF.

The chain links TRBV5-1 to TRBJ1-2, with TRBD1 matching over 10 bases. Per germline, CDR1 SGHRS and CDR2 YFSETQ. The CDR3 length is 17 residues. Trimming at V came to 0 bases and at J to 1 base, leaving 6 bases not matched to a gene. The CDR3 bases are TGCGCCAGCAGCTTGGCGGGACAGGGGCTCAATAACTATGGCTACACCTTC. It specifies CASSLAGQGLNNYGYTF.

This chain joins TRBV3-1 (or the pseudogene TRBV3-2) and TRBJ2-7, with 9 bases aligning to TRBD1. Germline lookup yields CDR1 LGHDT and CDR2 YNNKEL (reference sequence). CDR3 size: 15 residues. V lost 1 base to trimming and J lost 3 bases; unmatched junction nucleotides: 4. The DNA of the CDR3 is TGTGCCAGCAGCCAAGGTCCGGGACAGGGCTACGAGCAGTACTTC. It encodes CASSQGPGQGYEQYF.

The chain couples TRBV29-1 to TRBJ2-3; 8 bases are shared with TRBD2. CDR1 and CDR2 from the germline V gene are SQVTM and ANQGSEA. Trimming cost V 6 bases and J 2 bases; bases outside gene matches: 4. The CDR3 covers 13 residues. The DNA for the CDR3 is TGCAGCGTCGGGGGGGGATACACAGATACGCAGTATTTT. It specifies CSVGGGYTDTQYF.

The chain recombines TRBV4-2 with TRBJ2-7; D perhaps matches TRBD2 (7 bases). V lost 4 bases, J lost 1 base, and 17 bases lay in between. CDR1 and CDR2 (germline): LGHNA, YNFKEQ. This CDR3 is 16 amino acids long. The CDR3 is CASSRPGGGRSYEQYF. CDR3 coding DNA: TGTGCCAGCAGCCGCCCTGGGGGGGGGCGGTCCTACGAGCAGTACTTC.